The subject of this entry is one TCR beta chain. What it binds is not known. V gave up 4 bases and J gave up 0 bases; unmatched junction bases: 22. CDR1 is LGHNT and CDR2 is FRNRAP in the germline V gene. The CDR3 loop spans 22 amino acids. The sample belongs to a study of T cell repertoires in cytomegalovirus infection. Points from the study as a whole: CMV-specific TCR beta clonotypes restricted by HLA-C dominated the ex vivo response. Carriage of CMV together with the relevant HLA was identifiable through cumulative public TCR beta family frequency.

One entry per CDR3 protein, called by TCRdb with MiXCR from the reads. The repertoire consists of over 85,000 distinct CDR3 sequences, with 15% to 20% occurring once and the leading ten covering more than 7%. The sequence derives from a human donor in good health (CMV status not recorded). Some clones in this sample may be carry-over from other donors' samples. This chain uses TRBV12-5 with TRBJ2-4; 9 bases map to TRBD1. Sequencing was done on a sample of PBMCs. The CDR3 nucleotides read TGTGCTAGTGGTTCAGAAAGACAGGGGGAATATGGACGATCCCTAGCCAAAAACATTCAGTACTTC. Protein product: CASGSERQGEYGRSLAKNIQYF.